Described below is a single T cell receptor beta chain sequence and its context. As yet, its antigen is unknown. The record originates from a study of OX40 agonist ivuxolimab in advanced cancers. Whole-study context: Prior anti-PD-1, anti-PD-L1 or anti-CTLA-4 therapy did not bar entry, and 40% had some.

Only in-frame clones appear in the TCRdb table, and some are missing; sequencing was by immunoSEQ multiplex PCR. The sample lists approximately 76,000 clones, 80% to 90% occurring once. Regarding the study as a whole: Within 6 weeks, CD4+ and CD8+ blood T cells expanded clonally at 0.1 to 3.0 mg/kg.

The germline V gene has CDR1 SGHAT and CDR2 FQNNGV. The CDR3 contains 11 residues. With 3 bases clipped from V and 11 bases from J, the junction kept 2 bases outside the gene matches. The source is an adult with an advanced solid tumor such as melanoma, head and neck, liver or kidney cancer. The material was CD4+ or CD8+ T cells sorted from blood, obtained in a trial of the OX40 agonist ivuxolimab. The chain carries TRBV11-2 and TRBJ2-5; 8 bases are shared with TRBD1. CDR3 loop: CASSFQGAQYF. CDR3 DNA sequence: TGTGCCAGCAGCTTCCAGGGGGCACAGTACTTC.